The 14 T cell receptor beta chains below all came from one sample that was sequenced in a study of cytomegalovirus exposure and HLA in healthy donors. PCR employed 60 Vbeta and 13 Jbeta primers. Sequencing was performed with immunoSEQ multiplex PCR; in TCRdb, only in-frame clones are kept and a portion is missing. Among approximately 97,000 clones listed, roughly 83% were seen once. The sequencing input was PBMCs. Receptors were obtained from a male donor in good health and CMV-seropositive.

The chain has TRBV5-1 and TRBJ1-2, with TRBD1 matching 11 bases. The CDR3 is 14 residues long. Trimming cost V 4 bases and J 7 bases; bases outside gene matches: 6. Germline CDR1 reads SGHRS; CDR2 reads YFSETQ. CDR3 protein: CASSVDGTGGGYTF. The CDR3 DNA follows: TGCGCCAGCAGCGTGGATGGGACAGGGGGTGGCTACACCTTC.

This chain links TRBV30 with TRBJ2-3; 10 bases map to TRBD2. Germline assignment: CDR1 GTSNPN and CDR2 SVGIG (reference sequence). The CDR3 consists of 14 residues. V lost 3 bases to trimming and J lost 6 bases; unmatched junction nucleotides: 6. The chain's CDR3 is CAWSLGTSVDTQYF. DNA of the CDR3: TGTGCCTGGAGCCTCGGGACTAGCGTGGATACGCAGTATTTT.

V and J are TRBV15 and TRBJ1-2; D gene unclear. The V gene's germline CDR1 is LNHNV and CDR2 YYDKDF (reference sequence). The V gene lost 0 bases and the J gene lost 0 bases, with 14 bases spanning the gap. This CDR3 is built from 17 residues. This CDR3 reads CATSRDLPSRANYGYTF. The CDR3 DNA sequence: TGTGCCACCAGCAGAGATCTGCCTTCGCGGGCTAACTATGGCTACACCTTC.

The chain has TRBV7-8 and TRBJ1-5, with D maybe TRBD1 (5 bases). With 5 bases removed from V and 0 bases from J, the gap between germline ends came to 23 bases. From germline, CDR1 is SGHVS and CDR2 FQNEAQ. The CDR3 runs 19 residues. Written as DNA, the CDR3 is TGTGCCAGCAGCGCCACCGGGGGGGGAGTATTCGATAGCAATCAGCCCCAGCATTTT. Protein: CASSATGGGVFDSNQPQHF.

The chain combines TRBV2 with TRBJ2-1, with D perhaps matching TRBD2 (5 bases). V was trimmed by 2 bases and J by 9 bases, leaving 8 bases between them. CDR1 and CDR2 from the germline V gene are SNHLY and FYNNEI. The CDR3 has 12 amino acids. For the CDR3, the DNA is TGTGCCAGCAGTGAAAAGAGGGTTGAGCAGTTCTTC. This translates into CASSEKRVEQFF.

This clone occurred once. One end of the junction is discordant with germline, which a read error may explain. The rearrangement joins TRBV5-8 to TRBJ1-2, with D unclear. Germline V lookup: CDR1 SGHTS, CDR2 YDEGEE. The CDR3 sequence is 11 residues long. In nucleotides, the CDR3 is TGTGCCAGCAGGGCGACGGGTGGTTCGGCCTTC. Encoded protein: CASRATGGSAF.

The CDR3 reads CASSMWQNSPLHF. For the CDR3, the DNA is TGTGCCAGTAGTATGTGGCAGAATTCACCCCTCCACTTT. This rearrangement joins TRBV19 to TRBJ1-6, with D uncertain. Germline lookup yields CDR1 LNHDA and CDR2 SQIVND (reference sequence). With 3 bases removed from V and 7 bases from J, the gap between germline ends came to 7 bases. The CDR3 loop spans 13 amino acids.

This chain uses TRBV19 with TRBJ1-5, with D hard to call. Germline loops: CDR1 LNHDA, CDR2 SQIVND (reference sequence). The CDR3 consists of 13 residues. V lost 2 bases, J lost 7 bases, and 9 bases lay in between. The DNA for the CDR3 is TGTGCCAGTAGTATACAGGAAGGCCAGCCCCAGCATTTT. Translation: CASSIQEGQPQHF.

V is TRBV25-1 and J is TRBJ1-5; TRBD1 is a possible D gene (6 bases). The germline V gene has CDR1 MGHDK and CDR2 SYGVNS. The V end lost 5 bases, the J end lost 0 bases, and 8 bases lay between the germline ends. This CDR3 spans 14 amino acids. This CDR3 reads CASSRGTSNQPQHF. The CDR3 bases are TGTGCCAGCAGTAGGGGGACTAGCAATCAGCCCCAGCATTTT.

This clone was observed a handful of times. The chain carries TRBV5-1 and TRBJ2-7, with 8 bases fitting TRBD2. V dropped 2 bases and J dropped 1; count of bases not matched to a gene: 5. The CDR3 loop spans 15 amino acids. Germline CDR1 reads SGHRS; CDR2 reads YFSETQ. The DNA for the CDR3 is TGCGCCAGCAGCTTCGGTAGCGGGGCTTCCTACGAGCAGTACTTC. Its translation is CASSFGSGASYEQYF.

This rearrangement joins TRBV12-5 to TRBJ2-3; 7 bases fit TRBD1. Per germline, CDR1 LGHNT and CDR2 FRNRAP. The CDR3 is made up of 17 amino acids. V lost 3 bases and J lost 2; bases outside the gene matches: 11. CDR3 in amino acids: CASGLGAGGEPTDTQYF. In nucleotides, the CDR3 is TGTGCTAGTGGTTTAGGGGCAGGGGGTGAGCCCACAGATACGCAGTATTTT. Filled out from reference TRBV12-5 and TRBJ2-3, the complete variable domain reads DARVTQTPRHKVTEMGQEVTMRCQPILGHNTVFWYRQTMMQGLELLAYFRNRAPLDDSGMPKDRFSAEMPDATLATLKIQPSEPRDSAVYFCASGLGAGGEPTDTQYFGPGTRLTVL.

This clone was observed a few times. Here the CDR3 DNA reads TGCGCCAGCAGCCCGGGGTCTTTCAATCAGCCCCAGCATTTT. Translated, it gives CASSPGSFNQPQHF. This chain connects TRBV4-1 to TRBJ1-5; D is unresolved. CDR3 length: 14 amino acids. Germline V lookup: CDR1 MGHRA, CDR2 YSYEKL. The V and J ends lost 4 bases and 3 bases respectively, with 10 bases between them.

The CDR3 sequence is CASSHRVPDTQYF. CDR3 DNA: TGTGCCAGTAGTCACAGGGTACCAGATACGCAGTATTTT. This chain joins TRBV19 and TRBJ2-3; a possible D gene is TRBD1 (6 bases). Germline V gives CDR1 LNHDA, CDR2 SQIVND (reference sequence). The CDR3 has 13 residues. Trimming shortened V by 5 bases and J by 4 bases, and 10 bases separated the two germline ends.

The chain uses TRBV29-1 and TRBJ1-1, with a possible D match to TRBD1 (6 bases). Per the germline V gene, CDR1 is SQVTM and CDR2 is ANQGSEA. V was cut by 6 bases and J by 6 bases, with 17 bases left in between. CDR3 length equals 13 residues. The CDR3 DNA reads TGCAGCGTCCGGGTCGGGGGGCTGGCTGAAGCTTTCTTT. Protein product: CSVRVGGLAEAFF.